These 3 T cell receptor beta chains came from one sample sequenced in a study of shared clonotypes between healthy human individuals. The table came from immunoSEQ multiplex PCR; TCRdb's copy has only in-frame clones and leaves some out. The data show some 490,000 clones, 78% seen once. Sequencing was performed on PBMCs. The source of these receptors is a woman in her thirties or forties in good health. Some clones in this sample may be carry-over from other donors' samples.

This clone was recorded once. This sequence joins TRBV19 and TRBJ2-3; D is undetermined. Between the trimmed V and J ends, which lost 6 bases and 0 bases, there was a span of 10 bases. Germline CDR1 LNHDA, CDR2 SQIVND (reference sequence). The CDR3 extends over 14 amino acids. The CDR3 nucleotides read TGTGCCAGTAGGAGCGATCCTAGCACAGATACGCAGTATTTT. The encoded protein is CASRSDPSTDTQYF.

The chain couples TRBV29-1 to TRBJ2-5; 7 bases align to TRBD1. CDR1 is SQVTM and CDR2 is ANQGSEA in the germline V gene. V shed 6 bases, J shed 7 bases, and the junction held 14 bases outside the gene matches. This CDR3 has 14 amino acids. The CDR3 is CSVAPRQGLGTQYF. The CDR3, as DNA: TGCAGCGTGGCCCCCAGACAGGGTCTGGGGACCCAGTACTTC.

V is TRBV4-1 and J is TRBJ1-5, with TRBD1 matching over 8 bases. Looked up from germline, CDR1 is MGHRA and CDR2 is YSYEKL. V lost 3 bases, J lost 6 bases, and 10 bases stayed unmatched. The CDR3 runs to 16 residues. DNA of the CDR3: TGCGCCAGCAGCCAGACCTCGACAGGGGTACGTCAGCCCCAGCATTTT. Its protein is CASSQTSTGVRQPQHF.